Below, 24 T cell receptor beta chains from the same sample are listed, as sequenced in a study of T cells in Graves' hyperthyroidism and ophthalmopathy. Using RNA transcripts as the source, TCR beta CDR3 regions were amplified. The HTBI primer set was used in a first-round RT-PCR of the TCR CDR3. MiXCR was run by TCRdb on the multiplex PCR reads, yielding one entry per CDR3 protein. In the table there are more than 500,000 distinct CDR3 sequences, 14% to 15% of which are singletons. Specimen: blood. The receptors shown here come from a woman between 40 and 50 years old with Graves' ophthalmopathy.

In this sample, this clonotype turned up many times. This sequence joins TRBV11-2 and TRBJ2-7; 11 bases fit TRBD2. The CDR3 is 16 residues long. Unmatched junction bases numbered 10, after V lost 7 bases and J lost 2 bases. The V gene's germline CDR1 is SGHAT and CDR2 FQNNGV. The CDR3 sequence: CASTRRPGLAAYEQYF. The DNA of the CDR3 is TGTGCCAGCACCCGACGCCCGGGACTAGCGGCCTACGAGCAGTACTTC.

This clonotype was observed many times. The chain has TRBV7-9 and TRBJ1-1; weak D call: TRBD1 (5 bases). CDR3 length: 12 amino acids. Germline CDR1 is SEHNR and CDR2 is FQNEAQ (reference sequence). The ends were cut back, 6 bases at V and 10 bases at J, with 15 bases in the middle. CDR3 region: CASSYQGIGAFF. The CDR3 nucleotides read TGTGCCAGCAGTTATCAGGGAATAGGAGCTTTCTTT.

In this sample, this clonotype turned up many times. The rearrangement links TRBV30 to TRBJ1-2; TRBD1 is a possible D gene (6 bases). Trimming stripped 1 base from V and 4 bases from J, with 13 bases between. CDR1 is GTSNPN and CDR2 is SVGIG in the germline V gene (reference sequence). The CDR3 has 14 residues. The CDR3 spells CAWSGNRDPYGYTF. Here the CDR3 DNA reads TGTGCCTGGAGTGGGAACAGGGACCCCTATGGCTACACCTTC.

V gene TRBV6-2 or TRBV6-3 combines with J gene TRBJ1-1; D not resolved. The germline CDR1 and CDR2 sequences are MNHEY and SVGEGT. Trimming left V 6 bases short and J 4 bases short, with 9 bases between. There are 12 residues in the CDR3. Here the CDR3 DNA reads TGTGCCAGCAGCCGAGTTATCACTGAAGCTTTCTTT. Its translation is CASSRVITEAFF.

Comments on this clonotype: Its ends do not fully match the called genes, so a read error is possible. The gene calls are TRBV6-5 and TRBJ2-7, with a tentative D call TRBD2 (6 bases). Germline V gene data show CDR1 as MNHEY and CDR2 as SVGAGI. This CDR3 region has 13 residues. Here the CDR3 DNA reads TGTGCCAGCAGTTACTTGGGACTTAGCGAGCAATACTTC. Translating gives CASSYLGLSEQYF.

At least ten counts were recorded for this clonotype. CDR3 loop: CASLGGAKDEQYF. CDR3 nucleotide sequence: TGTGCCAGTCTAGGGGGCGCAAAAGATGAGCAGTACTTC. The V and J genes are TRBV12-3 or TRBV12-4 and TRBJ2-7, with 7 bases aligning to TRBD1. This CDR3 has 13 amino acids. The V segment lost 9 bases and the J segment 7 bases; nucleotides outside the gene matches: 12.

This clonotype was observed many times. The rearrangement joins TRBV28 to TRBJ1-2; D perhaps matches TRBD1 (6 bases). V was cut by 9 bases and J by 0 bases, with 14 bases left in between. This CDR3 is 14 amino acids long. Germline values: CDR1 MDHEN, CDR2 SYDVKM. CDR3 bases: TGTGCCAGTCGCTGGGGGCTATCTAACTATGGCTACACCTTC. Residues: CASRWGLSNYGYTF.

Ten or more counts support this clonotype. The V and J genes are TRBV28 and TRBJ2-5, with D maybe TRBD2 (6 bases). The CDR3 loop spans 15 amino acids. The germline V gene has CDR1 MDHEN and CDR2 SYDVKM. The ends were cut back, 3 bases at V and 5 bases at J, with 16 bases in the middle. CDR3 nucleotide sequence: TGTGCCAGCAGTTTGTCGGGAGTGGACGGGGAGACCCAGTACTTC. Protein product: CASSLSGVDGETQYF.

At least ten counts were recorded for this clonotype. The rearrangement links TRBV7-2 to TRBJ1-6; D not resolved. The CDR3 is 14 residues long. V lost 6 bases, J lost 7 bases, and 13 bases lay in between. Germline-derived CDR1 and CDR2 are SGHTA and FQGNSA. The CDR3 sequence: CASREGVGNSPLHF. CDR3 DNA sequence: TGTGCCAGCAGGGAGGGAGTTGGGAATTCACCCCTCCACTTT.

This clonotype occurred many times. The chain uses TRBV3-1 and TRBJ1-2; maybe TRBD1 (6 bases). Trimming pared 2 bases from V and 7 bases from J, leaving 8 bases between. The germline CDR1 and CDR2 sequences are LGHDT and YNNKEL (reference sequence). CDR3 length: 12 amino acids. The CDR3 loop is CASSQRTAGYTF. CDR3 nucleotide sequence: TGTGCCAGCAGCCAAAGGACAGCTGGCTACACCTTC.

This clonotype was observed a handful of times. The CDR3 coding sequence is TGCGCCAGCAGCTTGATGGGGTCGAACACTGAAGCTTTCTTT. Its translation: CASSLMGSNTEAFF. The rearrangement uses TRBV5-1 and TRBJ1-1; D not certain. The V end lost 1 base, the J end lost 1 base, and 8 bases lay between the germline ends. CDR1 and CDR2 from the germline V gene are SGHRS and YFSETQ. This CDR3 has 14 residues.

The genes are TRBV10-2 and TRBJ1-5, with D unclear. CDR1 and CDR2 (germline): WSHSY, SAAADI. There are 13 residues in the CDR3. Trimming left V 3 bases short and J 3 bases short, with 6 bases between. The CDR3 sequence is CASSDIDNQPQHF. CDR3 bases: TGCGCCAGCAGTGACATCGACAATCAGCCCCAGCATTTT.

The rearrangement uses TRBV6-1 and TRBJ1-2, with D perhaps TRBD1 (5 bases). This CDR3 spans 14 amino acids. Trimming removed 6 bases from V and 4 bases from J, with 15 bases in between. Looked up from germline, CDR1 is MNHNS and CDR2 is SASEGT. CDR3 sequence reads: CASRTGTTVYGYTF. The DNA for the CDR3 is TGTGCCAGCAGAACCGGGACTACCGTCTATGGCTACACCTTC.

This clonotype was recorded once. This rearrangement joins TRBV6-1 to TRBJ1-5; 7 bases fit TRBD1. After removal of 3 bases from V and 7 bases from J, the junction contained 6 bases not matched to a gene. Germline V gene data show CDR1 as MNHNS and CDR2 as SASEGT. The CDR3 is 14 amino acids. The CDR3 is CASSDTGANQPQHF. For the CDR3, the DNA is TGTGCCAGCAGTGATACAGGGGCGAACCAGCCCCAGCATTTT.

This clonotype was counted at least ten times. The rearrangement joins TRBV11-2 to TRBJ1-1; D call uncertain. Between the trimmed V and J ends, which lost 1 base and 8 bases, there was a span of 11 bases. CDR1 SGHAT and CDR2 FQNNGV come from the germline V gene. CDR3 length: 13 amino acids. The CDR3 DNA follows: TGTGCCAGCAGCTTAGTCAGTGGGCAAGAAGCTTTCTTT. Its translation: CASSLVSGQEAFF.

This clonotype was found many times. V usage is TRBV28 and J usage is TRBJ2-7; 8 nucleotides line up with TRBD1. CDR3 length equals 15 residues. Germline V gene data show CDR1 as MDHEN and CDR2 as SYDVKM. Germline trimming cut 6 bases from V and 5 bases from J; bases unmatched to any gene: 12. Here the CDR3 reads CASSPDRGGFDEQYF. Here the CDR3 DNA reads TGTGCCAGCAGCCCCGACAGGGGAGGATTTGACGAGCAGTACTTC.

The V gene is TRBV11-1, the J gene TRBJ2-2; 10 bases line up with TRBD1. CDR3 length: 17 residues. The ends lost 1 base at V and 6 bases at J; junction bases unmatched: 8. The germline CDR1 and CDR2 sequences are SGHAT and FQDESV (reference sequence). CDR3 loop: CASSLGRRTGGPGELFF. The CDR3 coding sequence is TGTGCCAGCAGCTTAGGACGAAGGACAGGGGGTCCCGGGGAGCTGTTTTTT.

This clonotype appeared many times. V usage is TRBV6-4 and J usage is TRBJ1-5; tentative D call: TRBD1 (5 bases). In germline, CDR1 is MRHNA, CDR2 SNTAGT. This CDR3 contains 17 residues. V was clipped by 8 bases and J by 1 base, with 21 bases between them. CDR3 loop: CASLSGTPYWSNQPQHF. CDR3 in DNA: TGTGCCAGCCTTTCCGGGACCCCCTATTGGAGCAATCAGCCCCAGCATTTT.

The chain carries TRBV28 and TRBJ2-7; 8 nucleotides line up with TRBD1. This CDR3 has 13 amino acids. CDR1 and CDR2 from the germline V gene are MDHEN and SYDVKM. J was trimmed by 1 base and V by 10 bases; bases with no gene match: 6. CDR3 region: CAIGRTGSYEQYF. CDR3 nucleotide sequence: TGTGCCATCGGACGGACAGGGTCCTACGAGCAGTACTTC.

This clonotype came up many times. The chain couples TRBV5-1 to TRBJ2-5, with 12 bases that match TRBD2. Germline-derived CDR1 and CDR2 are SGHRS and YFSETQ. Germline trimming cut 0 bases from V and 4 bases from J; bases unmatched to any gene: 13. CDR3 length equals 19 residues. CDR3 residues: CASSLDSGTSGPRGETQYF. CDR3 coding DNA: TGCGCCAGCAGCTTGGACTCCGGGACTAGCGGGCCCCGAGGAGAGACCCAGTACTTC.

This clonotype has more than one count but fewer than ten. The rearrangement uses TRBV20-1 and TRBJ2-2; D is uncertain. CDR3 length: 16 amino acids. Germline V gives CDR1 DFQATT, CDR2 SNEGSKA (reference sequence). Trimming pared 1 base from V and 0 bases from J, leaving 12 bases between. The CDR3 spells CSARGGAPPNTGELFF. CDR3 sequence (DNA): TGCAGTGCTAGAGGTGGTGCCCCACCGAACACCGGGGAGCTGTTTTTT.

The genes are TRBV6-1 and TRBJ2-5; TRBD2 agrees at 11 bases. This CDR3 is 15 amino acids long. V was pared by 4 bases and J by 2 bases, with 3 bases of the junction left unmatched. The germline CDR1 and CDR2 sequences are MNHNS and SASEGT. The CDR3 bases are TGTGCCAGCAGTGCTATAGCGGGAGGGCAAGAGACCCAGTACTTC. Encoded protein: CASSAIAGGQETQYF.

This clonotype was recorded many times. The chain recombines TRBV12-3 or TRBV12-4 with TRBJ1-3; no clear D gene. The V gene lost 6 bases and the J gene lost 0 bases, with 9 bases spanning the gap. CDR3 length: 14 amino acids. The CDR3 protein is CASSAGYSGNTIYF. Here the CDR3 DNA reads TGTGCCAGCAGCGCCGGCTACTCTGGAAACACCATATATTTT.

This clonotype showed up many times. The chain's CDR3 is CASSITTSVDYEQYF. CDR3 bases: TGTGCCAGTAGTATAACGACTAGCGTCGACTACGAGCAGTACTTC. The rearrangement links TRBV19 to TRBJ2-7, with TRBD2 matching 8 bases. V dropped 2 bases and J dropped 3; count of bases not matched to a gene: 6. The CDR3 length is 15 residues. Germline V gives CDR1 LNHDA, CDR2 SQIVND (reference sequence). Complete variable domain (other parts from reference TRBV19 and TRBJ2-7): DGGITQSPKYLFRKEGQNVTLSCEQNLNHDAMYWYRQDPGQGLRLIYYSQIVNDFQKGDIAEGYSVSREKKESFPLTVTSAQKNPTAFYLCASSITTSVDYEQYFGPGTRLTVT.